Below, one TCR beta chain is given with its context. With V trimmed by 6 bases and J by 0 bases, 3 bases remained unmatched. CDR1 and CDR2 (germline): SNHLY, FYNNEI. The CDR3 extends over 14 amino acids. The data were taken from a study of blood T cells in healthy people across ages. Combining a sample-barcoded 5' primer with a J-beta primer mix, a second PCR ran for roughly 6 to 12 cycles. Using its own MiXCR run on the 5' RACE reads, TCRdb lists one record per CDR3 protein. Of 1.2 million to 1.5 million distinct CDR3 sequences listed, around 42% are singletons. The sequenced sample consisted of blood. This chain links TRBV2 with TRBJ2-5; 8 bases fit TRBD1. This receptor was identified in a woman aged 18-29 years in good health. DNA for the CDR3: TGTGCCAGCAGCGGACAGGGTTACCAAGAGACCCAGTACTTC. Residues: CASSGQGYQETQYF.